This note documents a single TCR beta chain sequence. Its antigen is still unknown. The CDR3 length is 20 residues. Germline V gene lookup returns CDR1 SGDLS and CDR2 YYNGEE. The ends lost 3 bases at V and 3 bases at J; junction bases unmatched: 19. This sample was included in a study of cytotoxic CD8 clonotypes in ibrutinib-treated CLL. General study results and limits: T-cell clonality at baseline went above that of age-matched healthy donors and rose and fell with circulating CD8+ T-cell counts. Public clonotypes were uncommon and contracted or stayed stable on treatment. An increase in clonality occurred at ibrutinib response, followed by a return toward baseline at progression.

Cryopreserved PBMCs were the source of about 2 micrograms of genomic DNA, which went to TCR beta libraries. Here immunoSEQ multiplex PCR was the method, and the copy in TCRdb shows in-frame clones only, minus some. This table holds 17,000 or so clones, about 70% found once. The sample was PBMCs, taken after 12 months of ibrutinib treatment. The rearrangement joins TRBV9 to TRBJ2-2; 8 nucleotides align to TRBD2. This TCR was sampled from a human donor with chronic lymphocytic leukemia. The CDR3 DNA sequence: TGTGCCAGCAGCGACCCCCTCTACGGGAGGGCCGCCATCGACACCGGGGAGCTGTTTTTT. Amino acid sequence: CASSDPLYGRAAIDTGELFF.